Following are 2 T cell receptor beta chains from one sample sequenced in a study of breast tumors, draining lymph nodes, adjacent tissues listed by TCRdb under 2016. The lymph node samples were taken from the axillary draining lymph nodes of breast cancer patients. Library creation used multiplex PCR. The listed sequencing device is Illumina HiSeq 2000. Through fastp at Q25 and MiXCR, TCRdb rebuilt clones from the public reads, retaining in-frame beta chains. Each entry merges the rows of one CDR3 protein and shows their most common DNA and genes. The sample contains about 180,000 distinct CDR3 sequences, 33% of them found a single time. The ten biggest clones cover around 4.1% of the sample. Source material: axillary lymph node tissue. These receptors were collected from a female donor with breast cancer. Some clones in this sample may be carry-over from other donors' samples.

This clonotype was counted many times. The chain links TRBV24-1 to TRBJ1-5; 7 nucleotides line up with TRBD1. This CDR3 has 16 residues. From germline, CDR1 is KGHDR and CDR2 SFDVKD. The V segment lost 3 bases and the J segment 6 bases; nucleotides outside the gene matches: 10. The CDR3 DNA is TGTGCCACCAGTGATCCACGACAGGGCGGACGTCAGCCCCAGCATTTT. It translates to CATSDPRQGGRQPQHF.

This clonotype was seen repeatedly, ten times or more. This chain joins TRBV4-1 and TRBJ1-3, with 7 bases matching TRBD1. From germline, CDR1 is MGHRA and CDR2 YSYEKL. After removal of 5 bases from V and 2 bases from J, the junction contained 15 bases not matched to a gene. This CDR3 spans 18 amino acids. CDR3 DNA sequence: TGCGCCAGCAGCTACACAGTAGTCTCGGGGACAGCTGGAAACACCATATATTTT. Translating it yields CASSYTVVSGTAGNTIYF.